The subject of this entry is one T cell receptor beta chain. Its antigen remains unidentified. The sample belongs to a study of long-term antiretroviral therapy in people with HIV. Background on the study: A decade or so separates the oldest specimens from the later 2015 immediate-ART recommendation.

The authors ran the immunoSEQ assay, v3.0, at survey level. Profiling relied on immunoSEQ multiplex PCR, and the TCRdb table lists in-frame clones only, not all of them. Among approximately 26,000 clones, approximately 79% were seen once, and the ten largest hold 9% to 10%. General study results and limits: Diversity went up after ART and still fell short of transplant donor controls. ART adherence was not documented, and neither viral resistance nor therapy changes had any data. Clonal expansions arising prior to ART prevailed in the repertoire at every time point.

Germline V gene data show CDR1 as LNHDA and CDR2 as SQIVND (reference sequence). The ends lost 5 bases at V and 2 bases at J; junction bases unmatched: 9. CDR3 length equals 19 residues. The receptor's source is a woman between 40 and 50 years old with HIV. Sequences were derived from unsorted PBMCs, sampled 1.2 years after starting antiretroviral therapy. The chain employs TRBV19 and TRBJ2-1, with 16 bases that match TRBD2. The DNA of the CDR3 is TGTGCCAGTAGTGCACGGCCGGGACTAGCGGGGGGGACCTACAATGAGCAGTTCTTC. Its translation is CASSARPGLAGGTYNEQFF.